Each of the 32 T cell receptor beta chains below was sequenced from the same sample in a study of blood T cell repertoires in COVID-19. The data were produced by immunoSEQ multiplex PCR, yet TCRdb's version contains in-frame clones alone and is incomplete. The data contain some 460,000 clones, 87% of them seen just once; the ten biggest clones take up over 1.5%. The sample comprised PBMCs or T cells enriched from blood (not recorded which). These receptors were obtained from a young woman with acute COVID-19.

The V and J genes are TRBV2 and TRBJ2-1; possible D gene TRBD2, 6 bases. From germline, CDR1 is SNHLY and CDR2 FYNNEI. This CDR3 has 14 amino acids. V lost 2 bases to trimming and J lost 7 bases, with 12 bases between them. The CDR3 region has the DNA TGTGCCAGCAGTGAAAGTGCAGGGAGGAATGAGCAGTTCTTC. As protein: CASSESAGRNEQFF.

The chain has TRBV27 and TRBJ2-1, with TRBD2 matching over 16 bases. CDR3 length equals 16 residues. Germline V gene lookup returns CDR1 MNHEY and CDR2 SMNVEV (reference sequence). V was clipped by 3 bases and J by 9 bases; unmatched bases: 5. CDR3 in DNA: TGTGCCAGCAGTTTTTACGGGACTAGCGGGAGGGCTGAGCAGTTCTTC. Translated: CASSFYGTSGRAEQFF.

The chain has TRBV7-9 and TRBJ1-4; D is ambiguous. This CDR3 is built from 12 residues. Trimming stripped 5 bases from V and 7 bases from J, with 8 bases between. Germline loops: CDR1 SEHNR, CDR2 FQNEAQ (reference sequence). The chain's CDR3 is CASSPPGEKLFF. DNA for the CDR3: TGTGCCAGCAGCCCCCCGGGTGAAAAACTGTTTTTT.

About this clone itself: The same CDR3 can be traced to other DNA sequences in this sample. The chain employs TRBV19 and TRBJ1-2, with D tentatively TRBD1 (5 bases). Germline CDR1 and CDR2: LNHDA and SQIVND (reference sequence). There are 13 residues in the CDR3. V lost 5 bases and J 3 bases, leaving 10 bases between the germline ends. CDR3 bases: TGTGCCAGTAGTCCCACAGGAGACTATGGCTACACCTTC. Protein product: CASSPTGDYGYTF.

This sequence joins TRBV10-3 and TRBJ2-5; 10 nucleotides align to TRBD2. This CDR3 has 12 amino acids. The germline CDR1 and CDR2 sequences are ENHRY and SYGVKD. CDR3 sequence: CAAGGIQETQYF. The CDR3 bases are TGTGCAGCGGGAGGGATACAAGAGACCCAGTACTTC.

This clone was detected once. The chain is built from TRBV7-9 and TRBJ2-5; 7 nucleotides match TRBD2. The trim removed 0 bases at V and 3 bases at J, leaving 4 bases unmatched. Germline CDR1 SEHNR, CDR2 FQNEAQ (reference sequence). The CDR3 has 15 residues. The CDR3 sequence is CASSLAVAGEETQYF. DNA of the CDR3: TGTGCCAGCAGCTTAGCGGTGGCGGGGGAAGAGACCCAGTACTTC. Using reference TRBV7-9 and TRBJ2-5 for the parts outside the CDR3, the full variable domain is DTGVSQNPRHKITKRGQNVTFRCDPISEHNRLYWYRQTLGQGPEFLTYFQNEAQLEKSRLLSDRFSAERPKGSFSTLEIQRTEQGDSAMYLCASSLAVAGEETQYFGPGTRLLVL.

The chain links TRBV18 to TRBJ2-7; 10 bases line up with TRBD2. Germline-derived CDR1 and CDR2 are KGHSH and LQKENI. This CDR3 comprises 14 residues. Unmatched junction bases numbered 6, after V lost 6 bases and J lost 4 bases. Written as DNA, the CDR3 is TGTGCCAGCTCGCGGACTAGCGGAGAATACGAGCAGTACTTC. Its protein is CASSRTSGEYEQYF. Full variable domain (missing parts from reference TRBV18 and TRBJ2-7): NAGVMQNPRHLVRRRGQEARLRCSPMKGHSHVYWYRQLPEEGLKFMVYLQKENIIDESGMPKERFSAEFPKEGPSILRIQQVVRGDSAAYFCASSRTSGEYEQYFGPGTRLTVT.

The rearrangement links TRBV9 to TRBJ2-6; weak D call: TRBD1 (5 bases). The germline V gene encodes CDR1 SGDLS and CDR2 YYNGEE. Trimming removed 2 bases from V and 0 bases from J, with 15 bases in between. This CDR3 has 18 amino acids. The CDR3 coding sequence is TGTGCCAGCAGCGTCACCTCGACAGCGAGCTCTGGGGCCAACGTCCTGACTTTC. This encodes CASSVTSTASSGANVLTF.

The V call is TRBV7-2, the J call TRBJ2-1; 10 bases match TRBD2. The V gene's germline CDR1 is SGHTA and CDR2 FQGNSA. There are 16 residues in the CDR3. V gave up 5 bases and J gave up 0 bases; unmatched junction bases: 4. CDR3 bases: TGTGCCAGCAGCCTTAGCGGGAGGATCTCCTACAATGAGCAGTTCTTC. This gives the protein CASSLSGRISYNEQFF.

J is TRBJ1-2 and V is TRBV20-1; D is possibly TRBD1 (5 bases). The CDR3 has 11 residues. V was shortened by 6 bases and J by 2 bases, with 7 bases between the two germline ends. Per germline, CDR1 DFQATT and CDR2 SNEGSKA (reference sequence). Here the CDR3 DNA reads TGCAGTGCGGGGCCAAACTATGGCTACACCTTC. Protein product: CSAGPNYGYTF.

A note on this clone: The germline gene is not matched at one end of the junction; a read error may be the cause. CDR3: CASSYSTGINRHLKF. DNA for the CDR3: TGTGCCAGCAGTTACTCGACGGGTATCAATCGTCACCTCAAATTC. The chain uses TRBV6-5 and TRBJ1-2; D remains unclear. CDR1 is MNHEY and CDR2 is SVGAGI in the germline V gene. There are 15 residues in the CDR3.

The chain employs TRBV12-3 or TRBV12-4 and TRBJ1-1; possibly TRBD1 for D (5 bases). This CDR3 spans 12 amino acids. V lost 2 bases to trimming and J lost 12 bases, with 13 bases between them. DNA for the CDR3: TGTGCCAGCAGTTTATCCGGGGGGAGGCCTTTCTTT. Its protein is CASSLSGGRPFF.

The CDR3 region is CASSLSQTSRQPQHF. The CDR3, as DNA: TGTGCCAGCAGTTTATCCCAGACTAGCAGGCAGCCCCAGCATTTT. This chain uses TRBV27 with TRBJ1-5; unclear D gene. Trimming stripped 0 bases from V and 7 bases from J, with 13 bases between. This CDR3 comprises 15 residues. Germline V gene lookup returns CDR1 MNHEY and CDR2 SMNVEV (reference sequence).

This clone was seen only a few times. The chain carries TRBV2 and TRBJ2-7; D might be TRBD1 (6 bases). Germline CDR1 reads SNHLY; CDR2 reads FYNNEI. CDR3 length: 13 amino acids. V lost 6 bases, J lost 7 bases, and 16 bases lay in between. CDR3 sequence (DNA): TGTGCCAGCAGGGGACAATCAAGGGGTGAGCAGTACTTC. Translation: CASRGQSRGEQYF.

The chain is built from TRBV18 and TRBJ2-7; 8 nucleotides align to TRBD1. Germline loops: CDR1 KGHSH, CDR2 LQKENI. This CDR3 region has 14 residues. V gave up 3 bases and J gave up 6 bases; unmatched junction bases: 7. CDR3 coding DNA: TGTGCCAGCTCACCTGGACAGGGAAAGGCCGAGCAGTACTTC. This encodes CASSPGQGKAEQYF.

The chain couples TRBV4-3 to TRBJ2-5, with D uncertain. The V end was cut by 0 bases, the J end by 5 bases, with 13 bases between. CDR3 length: 15 amino acids. Germline CDR1 is LGHNA and CDR2 is YSLEER. The CDR3, as DNA: TGCGCCAGCAGCCAAGATCTAGAGGCGGCGGAGACCCAGTACTTC. It translates to CASSQDLEAAETQYF.

This chain links TRBV27 with TRBJ2-7; 8 bases are a match to TRBD1. The CDR3 has 15 amino acids. V was clipped by 6 bases and J by 1 base; unmatched bases: 8. Germline lookup yields CDR1 MNHEY and CDR2 SMNVEV (reference sequence). Written as DNA, the CDR3 is TGTGCCAGCAGGGCCCGGGACAGGCGATCCTACGAGCAGTACTTC. It encodes CASRARDRRSYEQYF.

J is TRBJ2-7 and V is TRBV10-3, with 9 bases fitting TRBD1. The V segment lost 6 bases and the J segment 5 bases; nucleotides outside the gene matches: 5. CDR3 length equals 13 residues. CDR1 is ENHRY and CDR2 is SYGVKD in the germline V gene. CDR3 residues: CAIRGQGANEQYF. The CDR3 nucleotides are TGTGCCATCAGGGGACAGGGCGCGAACGAGCAGTACTTC.

This clone was seen only a few times. The CDR3 bases are TGTGCCAGCACCATGACTAGCGGGCCAACCGGGGAGCTGTTTTTT. Its protein product is CASTMTSGPTGELFF. This chain joins TRBV9 and TRBJ2-2, with TRBD2 matching 10 bases. CDR3 length equals 15 residues. Germline CDR1 reads SGDLS; CDR2 reads YYNGEE. V was clipped by 6 bases and J by 5 bases; unmatched bases: 7.

The J gene is TRBJ2-1, the V gene TRBV19, with 8 bases aligning to TRBD2. Germline values: CDR1 LNHDA, CDR2 SQIVND (reference sequence). The CDR3 extends over 14 amino acids. V gave up 5 bases and J gave up 6 bases; unmatched junction bases: 6. CDR3 DNA sequence: TGTGCCAGTAGTCTGGGACTAGGAGGCAATGAGCAGTTCTTC. Residues: CASSLGLGGNEQFF.

This clone has just one count. The chain recombines TRBV9 with TRBJ1-1, with 10 bases identical to TRBD1. CDR3 size: 15 residues. Germline V gene lookup returns CDR1 SGDLS and CDR2 YYNGEE. J lost 6 bases, V lost 0 bases, and 5 bases had no gene match. CDR3 in amino acids: CASSVAGQGIAEAFF. CDR3 DNA: TGTGCCAGCAGCGTAGCGGGACAGGGGATTGCTGAAGCTTTCTTT.

The V call is TRBV6-6, the J call TRBJ1-1; weak D call: TRBD1 (5 bases). V was shortened by 6 bases and J by 6 bases, with 11 bases between the two germline ends. Per germline, CDR1 MNHNY and CDR2 SVGAGI (reference sequence). The CDR3 loop spans 12 amino acids. The CDR3 nucleotides read TGTGCCAGCAGAAGGACGGGGGCTGAAGCTTTCTTT. This encodes CASRRTGAEAFF.

The V and J genes are TRBV4-1 and TRBJ2-3; 13 positions match TRBD2. CDR1 is MGHRA, CDR2 YSYEKL, per germline. With V trimmed by 0 bases and J by 5 bases, 8 bases remained unmatched. The CDR3 consists of 18 residues. CDR3: CASSQEGGLAGVVDTQYF. The CDR3 DNA reads as TGCGCCAGCAGCCAAGAAGGTGGACTAGCGGGAGTGGTAGATACGCAGTATTTT.

This clone was recorded once. The rearrangement links TRBV29-1 to TRBJ1-5; D unclear. The CDR3 is made up of 13 amino acids. Trimming shortened V by 4 bases and J by 3 bases, and 10 bases separated the two germline ends. CDR1 and CDR2 (germline): SQVTM, ANQGSEA. The CDR3 loop is CSVGKQFNQPQHF. CDR3 DNA: TGCAGCGTTGGGAAACAGTTCAATCAGCCCCAGCATTTT.

The V and J genes are TRBV7-2 and TRBJ1-2, with TRBD1 matching over 8 bases. The germline gives CDR1 SGHTA, CDR2 FQGNSA. The CDR3 totals 14 residues. V lost 3 bases to trimming and J lost 4 bases; unmatched junction nucleotides: 4. The CDR3 reads CASSFEDRAYGYTF. DNA of the CDR3: TGTGCCAGCAGCTTCGAGGACAGGGCCTATGGCTACACCTTC.

The gene calls are TRBV6-5 and TRBJ1-5, with a weak D call TRBD1 (5 bases). The CDR3 loop spans 14 amino acids. CDR1 and CDR2 from the germline V gene are MNHEY and SVGAGI. The ends were cut back, 5 bases at V and 3 bases at J, with 11 bases in the middle. The CDR3 is CASSPDTSNQPQHF. In DNA, the CDR3 is TGTGCCAGCAGTCCGGACACCTCCAATCAGCCCCAGCATTTT.

This chain joins TRBV5-1 and TRBJ1-1; TRBD1 might be the D (5 bases). The germline CDR1 and CDR2 sequences are SGHRS and YFSETQ. CDR3 length equals 14 residues. V was pared by 7 bases and J by 5 bases, with 18 bases between. The CDR3 sequence: CASGKLTGETEAFF. The DNA for the CDR3 is TGCGCCAGCGGGAAATTAACGGGGGAAACTGAAGCTTTCTTT.

The chain carries TRBV20-1 and TRBJ2-1; TRBD1 aligns across 10 bases. With V trimmed by 3 bases and J by 0 bases, 2 bases remained unmatched. In germline, CDR1 is DFQATT, CDR2 SNEGSKA (reference sequence). This CDR3 has 15 residues. The CDR3 spells CSASWTGGSYNEQFF. CDR3 bases: TGCAGTGCTAGTTGGACAGGGGGCTCCTACAATGAGCAGTTCTTC.

The genes are TRBV29-1 and TRBJ1-2, with 9 bases that match TRBD1. V lost 7 bases, J lost 2 bases, and 11 bases stayed unmatched. Germline V gene lookup returns CDR1 SQVTM and CDR2 ANQGSEA. CDR3 length: 15 amino acids. The CDR3 DNA reads TGCAGCGGGTGGGGACAGGGATACTTAAACTATGGCTACACCTTC. This gives the protein CSGWGQGYLNYGYTF.

The gene calls are TRBV7-6 and TRBJ2-1, with D tentatively TRBD2 (5 bases). V lost 2 bases and J 8 bases, leaving 16 bases between the germline ends. The length of the CDR3 is 15 residues. The germline V gene encodes CDR1 SGHVS and CDR2 FNYEAQ. In nucleotides, the CDR3 is TGTGCCAGCAGCTTACTTGGGAGAGGGAGCGATGAGCAGTTCTTC. Amino acids: CASSLLGRGSDEQFF.

The chain is built from TRBV6-1 and TRBJ1-6; no clear D. Looked up from germline, CDR1 is MNHNS and CDR2 is SASEGT. The CDR3 extends over 14 amino acids. The V and J ends lost 5 bases and 10 bases respectively, with 15 bases between them. As DNA, the CDR3 is TGTGCCAGCAGTTATTTGGTTTCGGGATCACCCCTCCACTTT. It translates to CASSYLVSGSPLHF.

This chain links TRBV27 with TRBJ2-7; D is perhaps TRBD1 (6 bases). CDR3 length: 13 residues. CDR1 is MNHEY and CDR2 is SMNVEV in the germline V gene (reference sequence). Trimming shortened V by 3 bases and J by 6 bases, and 12 bases separated the two germline ends. DNA of the CDR3: TGTGCCAGCAGTTTCTCAGGGGTCGGCGAGCAGTACTTC. Translated, it gives CASSFSGVGEQYF.